Following are 4 T cell receptor beta chains from one sample sequenced in a study of shared clonotypes between healthy human individuals. Method: immunoSEQ multiplex PCR; TCRdb's copy keeps in-frame clones and lacks some. The table lists more than 1.2 million clones, roughly 98.5% of them singletons. The sequenced material came from naive CD4+ T cells sorted from blood. The subset: CD45RA+ positively selected. The receptors stem from a man younger than 45 in good health.

As to this clone: Different DNA sequences within this sample yield the same CDR3. The chain uses TRBV18 and TRBJ2-7; D perhaps matches TRBD2 (6 bases). V was trimmed by 1 base and J by 3 bases, leaving 7 bases between them. This CDR3 contains 13 residues. Germline CDR1 and CDR2: KGHSH and LQKENI. The CDR3 sequence: CASSPRDFYEQYF. CDR3 nucleotide sequence: TGTGCCAGCTCACCACGGGACTTCTACGAGCAGTACTTC.

The CDR3 here is CATSSRIPQLNTGELFF. The CDR3 DNA sequence: TGTGCCACCAGCTCCCGAATCCCACAATTGAACACCGGGGAGCTGTTTTTT. The rearrangement links TRBV15 to TRBJ2-2; D is unresolved. This CDR3 is built from 17 residues. CDR1 is LNHNV and CDR2 is YYDKDF in the germline V gene (reference sequence). With 5 bases removed from V and 1 base from J, the gap between germline ends came to 17 bases.

The chain links TRBV29-1 to TRBJ2-1, with D perhaps being TRBD1 or TRBD2 (6 bases each). V gave up 4 bases and J gave up 1 base, with 8 bases separating them. Germline V gives CDR1 SQVTM, CDR2 ANQGSEA. CDR3 length: 13 amino acids. The CDR3 here is CSVGGASYNEQFF. CDR3 sequence (DNA): TGCAGCGTTGGGGGGGCTTCCTACAATGAGCAGTTCTTC.

The chain is built from TRBV7-2 and TRBJ2-7, with TRBD2 matching 11 bases. V lost 0 bases and J lost 5; bases outside the gene matches: 9. In germline, CDR1 is SGHTA, CDR2 FQGNSA. The CDR3 is made up of 17 amino acids. The CDR3 DNA reads TGTGCCAGCAGCTTAGCGTTCCAGACTAGCGGGGTAAACGAGCAGTACTTC. It encodes CASSLAFQTSGVNEQYF. The full variable domain, its missing parts supplied by reference TRBV7-2 and TRBJ2-7, is GAGVSQSPSNKVTEKGKDVELRCDPISGHTALYWYRQSLGQGLEFLIYFQGNSAPDKSGLPSDRFSAERTGGSVSTLTIQRTQQEDSAVYLCASSLAFQTSGVNEQYFGPGTRLTVT.